Shown below are 7 T cell receptor beta chains from a single sample sequenced in a study of blood T cell repertoires in COVID-19. Profiling relied on immunoSEQ multiplex PCR, and the TCRdb table lists in-frame clones only, not all of them. The sample comprises some 190,000 clones, around 88% of which are singletons, and approximately 1.5% rests with the top ten. Input material: peripheral blood. The receptors come from a man aged 18-30 years with active or convalescent COVID-19.

This clone was seen only a few times. The V call is TRBV4-3, the J call TRBJ2-6; tentative D call: TRBD1 (5 bases). The CDR3 contains 16 residues. The V gene's germline CDR1 is LGHNA and CDR2 YSLEER. V shed 0 bases and J shed 2 bases, with 8 bases lying between them. CDR3 sequence (DNA): TGCGCCAGCAGCCAAGAAGCAGGGACTGGGGCCAACGTCCTGACTTTC. Its protein is CASSQEAGTGANVLTF.

As DNA, the CDR3 is TGTGCCAGTAGTATACGAGGGGGCCGGAGCTCCTACAATGAGCAGTTCTTC. Its translation: CASSIRGGRSSYNEQFF. The V and J genes are TRBV19 and TRBJ2-1; 7 bases match TRBD1. CDR1 and CDR2 from the germline V gene are LNHDA and SQIVND (reference sequence). The CDR3 contains 17 residues. V was pared by 2 bases and J by 0 bases, with 7 bases of the junction left unmatched.

The chain has TRBV6-5 and TRBJ1-1; 7 nucleotides agree with TRBD1. This CDR3 has 13 amino acids. Per germline, CDR1 MNHEY and CDR2 SVGAGI. Trimming cost V 6 bases and J 2 bases; bases outside gene matches: 3. This chain's CDR3 is CASRSGGNTEAFF. The CDR3 nucleotides read TGTGCCAGCAGATCAGGGGGAAACACTGAAGCTTTCTTT.

In DNA, the CDR3 is TGTGCCAGCAGCGTATCGTTAGCGGGCCCCCTCAATGAGCAGTTCTTC. It is translated as CASSVSLAGPLNEQFF. The chain recombines TRBV11-2 with TRBJ2-1; 7 bases are shared with TRBD2. The CDR3 is 16 amino acids. The germline CDR1 and CDR2 sequences are SGHAT and FQNNGV. V was pared by 5 bases and J by 6 bases, with 13 bases of the junction left unmatched.

The gene calls are TRBV15 and TRBJ1-5; 7 bases are a match to TRBD1. The CDR3 sequence is 18 residues long. Germline V CDR1 and CDR2: LNHNV, YYDKDF (reference sequence). V lost 0 bases, J lost 3 bases, and 11 bases stayed unmatched. The CDR3 protein is CATSREFFDRATNQPQHF. CDR3 bases: TGTGCCACCAGCAGAGAATTCTTCGACAGGGCCACCAATCAGCCCCAGCATTTT.

V usage is TRBV6-2 or TRBV6-3 and J usage is TRBJ1-2; 11 nucleotides agree with TRBD1. The germline V gene has CDR1 MNHEY and CDR2 SVGEGT. The ends lost 4 bases at V and 3 bases at J; junction bases unmatched: 10. The CDR3 runs 17 residues. The CDR3 loop reads CASSFPGTGGIDYGYTF. Written as DNA, the CDR3 is TGTGCCAGCAGTTTCCCTGGGACAGGGGGAATTGACTATGGCTACACCTTC.

The gene calls are TRBV13 and TRBJ2-1; 11 bases line up with TRBD2. The CDR3 has 16 residues. Germline V lookup: CDR1 PRHDT, CDR2 FYEKMQ (reference sequence). Trimming removed 3 bases from V and 1 base from J; junction bases left unmatched: 2. The CDR3 nucleotides read TGTGCCAGCAGCTTTTCTAGCGGGAGGTCCTACAATGAGCAGTTCTTC. It codes for CASSFSSGRSYNEQFF.